The 26 T cell receptor beta chains given below trace back to one sample, sequenced in a study of neoadjuvant nivolumab and ipilimumab in lung cancer. Assay: immunoSEQ multiplex PCR; the TCRdb copy retains only in-frame clones and omits some. The sample lists about 38,000 clones; about 91% were seen once. The source was peripheral blood, collected before neoadjuvant nivolumab, alone or with ipilimumab. The receptors originated from an adult with non-small cell lung cancer.

Comment on this clone: The sample has other DNA sequences that encode this CDR3 too. The chain employs TRBV10-2 and TRBJ2-1; TRBD1 or TRBD2 may be the D gene (6 bases each). V was shortened by 5 bases and J by 4 bases, with 12 bases between the two germline ends. The length of the CDR3 is 14 residues. Germline assignment: CDR1 WSHSY and CDR2 SAAADI. The CDR3 protein is CASSSTRGYNEQFF. The CDR3 DNA follows: TGCGCCAGCAGTTCGACTAGGGGGTACAATGAGCAGTTCTTC.

V usage is TRBV7-9 and J usage is TRBJ2-2, with D possibly being TRBD2 (5 bases). The germline CDR1 and CDR2 sequences are SEHNR and FQNEAQ (reference sequence). The CDR3 extends over 16 amino acids. V was cut by 5 bases and J by 4 bases, with 17 bases left in between. The CDR3: CASSPPGNPGTGELFF. The CDR3 DNA is TGTGCCAGCAGCCCCCCGGGGAATCCGGGCACCGGGGAGCTGTTTTTT.

This chain links TRBV28 with TRBJ2-7, with D possibly TRBD2 on 5 matching bases. V lost 3 bases and J lost 3, with 12 bases in between. The CDR3 consists of 14 residues. Germline values: CDR1 MDHEN, CDR2 SYDVKM. In nucleotides, the CDR3 is TGTGCCAGCAGTTTGAGAGGGAGCCTCTACGAGCAGTACTTC. Amino acids: CASSLRGSLYEQYF.

This clone was recorded once. This sequence joins TRBV30 and TRBJ2-1, with TRBD2 identical over 8 bases. This CDR3 contains 11 residues. Germline loops: CDR1 GTSNPN, CDR2 SVGIG (reference sequence). J gave up 16 bases and V 2 bases, and 7 bases lay outside the gene matches. Written as DNA, the CDR3 is TGTGCCTGGAGTTTATCGGGAGGGCCATTCTTC. Protein product: CAWSLSGGPFF.

The chain has TRBV5-8 and TRBJ2-3; a weak D match, TRBD2 (6 bases). The V end lost 1 base, the J end lost 1 base, and 10 bases lay between the germline ends. CDR1 is SGHTS, CDR2 YDEGEE, per germline. The CDR3 runs 15 residues. The chain's CDR3 is CASSLWLAGTDTQYF. The CDR3 nucleotides read TGTGCCAGCAGCTTGTGGTTAGCGGGCACAGATACGCAGTATTTT.

The J gene is TRBJ2-2, the V gene TRBV6-5; D not certain. V was pared by 5 bases and J by 4 bases, with 8 bases between. Germline loops: CDR1 MNHEY, CDR2 SVGAGI. The CDR3 is made up of 13 amino acids. The CDR3 protein is CASSTWLTGELFF. The DNA of the CDR3 is TGTGCCAGCAGTACGTGGCTCACCGGGGAGCTGTTTTTT.

The chain's CDR3 is CASADNGAEETQYF. The CDR3 DNA follows: TGTGCCAGCGCAGACAACGGGGCCGAAGAGACCCAGTACTTC. V gene TRBV5-4 combines with J gene TRBJ2-5; D may match TRBD1 or TRBD2 (5 bases each). Germline V gives CDR1 SGHNT, CDR2 YYREEE (reference sequence). Trimming removed 7 bases from V and 3 bases from J, with 16 bases in between. This CDR3 contains 14 residues. Complete variable domain (other parts from reference TRBV5-4 and TRBJ2-5): ETGVTQSPTHLIKTRGQQVTLRCSSQSGHNTVSWYQQALGQGPQFIFQYYREEENGRGNFPPRFSGLQFPNYSSELNVNALELDDSALYLCASADNGAEETQYFGPGTRLLVL.

V and J are TRBV5-4 and TRBJ1-2; TRBD1 might be the D (5 bases). The CDR3 runs to 14 residues. V shed 0 bases and J shed 2 bases, with 8 bases lying between them. Germline V lookup: CDR1 SGHNT, CDR2 YYREEE (reference sequence). CDR3 residues: CASSLAGRNYGYTF. The CDR3 DNA follows: TGTGCCAGCAGCTTGGCGGGACGGAACTATGGCTACACCTTC.

The V call is TRBV18, the J call TRBJ1-1; maybe TRBD1 (6 bases). The V and J ends lost 3 bases and 3 bases respectively, with 14 bases between them. Germline lookup yields CDR1 KGHSH and CDR2 LQKENI. CDR3 length equals 15 residues. Written as DNA, the CDR3 is TGTGCCAGCTCACCCTTTAGCAAGGGGGACACTGAAGCTTTCTTT. It encodes CASSPFSKGDTEAFF.

The chain recombines TRBV5-1 with TRBJ2-1, with 9 bases identical to TRBD2. The CDR3 length is 17 residues. The germline CDR1 and CDR2 sequences are SGHRS and YFSETQ. With V trimmed by 6 bases and J by 4 bases, 14 bases remained unmatched. The CDR3 loop reads CASTRAGATSGYNEQFF. CDR3 nucleotides: TGCGCCAGCACACGGGCGGGGGCAACTAGCGGGTACAATGAGCAGTTCTTC.

V and J are TRBV6-5 and TRBJ2-5; D perhaps matches TRBD1 (6 bases). The CDR3 length is 15 residues. The V gene's germline CDR1 is MNHEY and CDR2 SVGAGI. V lost 6 bases and J lost 2, with 16 bases in between. The CDR3 here is CASSVQGRGQETQYF. The CDR3 bases are TGTGCCAGCAGCGTACAGGGACGGGGTCAAGAGACCCAGTACTTC.

This clone has a single count. The V call is TRBV4-2, the J call TRBJ2-7, with 7 positions matching TRBD2. Trimming at V came to 4 bases and at J to 3 bases, leaving 6 bases not matched to a gene. The CDR3 is 14 residues long. Germline CDR1 and CDR2: LGHNA and YNFKEQ. DNA for the CDR3: TGTGCCAGCAGCCCCAGGGAGGGAGGCTACGAGCAGTACTTC. It yields the protein CASSPREGGYEQYF.

V is TRBV6-1 and J is TRBJ2-7; 7 bases agree with TRBD1. The V gene's germline CDR1 is MNHNS and CDR2 SASEGT. The V and J ends lost 2 bases and 0 bases, in that order; junction bases with no gene match: 7. This CDR3 region has 16 residues. The CDR3 DNA is TGTGCCAGCAGTGAATTTGTAGGGACAGACTCCTACGAGCAGTACTTC. The encoded protein is CASSEFVGTDSYEQYF.

The chain recombines TRBV5-5 with TRBJ2-3; D is perhaps TRBD1 (5 bases). The germline V gene encodes CDR1 SGHKS and CDR2 YYEKEE (reference sequence). Trimming left V 4 bases short and J 4 bases short, with 13 bases between. This CDR3 has 14 amino acids. CDR3 protein: CASSGADSSDTQYF. Here the CDR3 DNA reads TGTGCCAGCAGCGGCGCCGACAGCTCAGATACGCAGTATTTT.

The chain carries TRBV7-2 and TRBJ2-7; TRBD2 matches 11 bases. Germline V gene data show CDR1 as SGHTA and CDR2 as FQGNSA. Trimming at V came to 5 bases and at J to 0 bases, leaving 6 bases not matched to a gene. The CDR3 is made up of 16 amino acids. CDR3 coding DNA: TGTGCCAGCAGCCTACTAGCGGGAGTGAGCTCCTACGAGCAGTACTTC. As protein: CASSLLAGVSSYEQYF.

J is TRBJ2-5 and V is TRBV7-8, with no clear D. The CDR3 runs to 16 residues. Trimming pared 3 bases from V and 4 bases from J, leaving 18 bases between. Germline V gene data show CDR1 as SGHVS and CDR2 as FQNEAQ. CDR3 coding DNA: TGTGCCAGCAGCTTTGGTTCGGCGCCCGGTGGAGAGACCCAGTACTTC. Translation gives CASSFGSAPGGETQYF.

This chain links TRBV5-4 with TRBJ1-2, with 8 bases matching TRBD1. The CDR3 sequence is 16 residues long. Germline V lookup: CDR1 SGHNT, CDR2 YYREEE (reference sequence). Losses at the gene ends were 4 bases for V and 4 bases for J; bases not matched to a gene: 12. DNA for the CDR3: TGTGCCAGCAGCCGAGACCAGACAACAGGGGGCTATGGCTACACCTTC. Amino acid sequence: CASSRDQTTGGYGYTF.

This chain uses TRBV7-2 with TRBJ1-1, with TRBD1 matching 7 bases. CDR1 is SGHTA and CDR2 is FQGNSA in the germline V gene. This CDR3 has 14 residues. Unmatched junction bases numbered 10, after V lost 5 bases and J lost 7 bases. This CDR3 reads CASSGQVKGGEAFF. DNA for the CDR3: TGTGCCAGCAGCGGACAGGTCAAGGGGGGTGAAGCTTTCTTT.

The chain recombines TRBV2 with TRBJ2-7, with D perhaps being TRBD1 or TRBD2 (5 bases each). This CDR3 comprises 13 residues. Trimming took 6 bases from V and 0 from J, leaving 9 bases between them. Germline V gene lookup returns CDR1 SNHLY and CDR2 FYNNEI. DNA of the CDR3: TGTGCCAGCAGCCGGGACGGCTCCTACGAGCAGTACTTC. It translates to CASSRDGSYEQYF.

This rearrangement joins TRBV7-9 to TRBJ2-1; tentatively, D is TRBD2 (5 bases). The CDR3 extends over 15 amino acids. Germline V gene data show CDR1 as SEHNR and CDR2 as FQNEAQ (reference sequence). Trimming cost V 2 bases and J 8 bases, with 16 bases left between them. The CDR3 DNA reads as TGTGCCAGCAGCTTATCTCTCGGGAAGGTGGATGAGCAGTTCTTC. Its protein product is CASSLSLGKVDEQFF.

The chain employs TRBV7-9 and TRBJ2-5, with 8 bases that match TRBD1. CDR1 SEHNR and CDR2 FQNEAQ come from the germline V gene (reference sequence). Trimming cost V 5 bases and J 1 base; bases outside gene matches: 3. This CDR3 comprises 14 residues. The CDR3 DNA reads as TGTGCCAGCAGCCGGGACAGGAGCCAAGAGACCCAGTACTTC. Protein sequence: CASSRDRSQETQYF.

V gene TRBV11-2 combines with J gene TRBJ2-3; 12 bases fit TRBD2. V gave up 3 bases and J gave up 6 bases; unmatched junction bases: 1. Germline CDR1 and CDR2: SGHAT and FQNNGV. The CDR3 contains 14 residues. CDR3 in amino acids: CASSLLAGGDTQYF. Here the CDR3 DNA reads TGTGCCAGCAGCTTGCTAGCGGGAGGGGATACGCAGTATTTT.

This clone is a singleton in its sample. This sequence joins TRBV11-2 and TRBJ2-7, with 10 bases matching TRBD1. Germline V gene data show CDR1 as SGHAT and CDR2 as FQNNGV. The CDR3 has 14 amino acids. Germline trimming cut 6 bases from V and 3 bases from J; bases unmatched to any gene: 5. The DNA of the CDR3 is TGTGCCAGCAGGACACGGACAGGGGGCTACGAGCAGTACTTC. Protein product: CASRTRTGGYEQYF.

This chain connects TRBV7-8 to TRBJ2-1; D remains unclear. V lost 1 base, J lost 0 bases, and 4 bases lay in between. This CDR3 spans 14 amino acids. Germline V gene sequence: CDR1 SGHVS, CDR2 FQNEAQ. CDR3 sequence: CASSLGSSYNEQFF. CDR3 nucleotide sequence: TGTGCCAGCAGCTTAGGTAGCTCCTACAATGAGCAGTTCTTC.

The rearrangement links TRBV19 to TRBJ1-2; D is possibly TRBD1 (5 bases). Germline CDR1 reads LNHDA; CDR2 reads SQIVND (reference sequence). This CDR3 contains 14 residues. V dropped 5 bases and J dropped 6 bases, with 16 bases sitting between them. CDR3 sequence reads: CASSPARGGNGYTF. The CDR3 DNA reads as TGTGCCAGTAGTCCCGCCCGGGGGGGAAATGGCTACACCTTC.

The chain carries TRBV5-4 and TRBJ2-1; TRBD2 might be the D (6 bases). This CDR3 comprises 16 residues. Trimming stripped 3 bases from V and 0 bases from J, with 13 bases between. Per the germline V gene, CDR1 is SGHNT and CDR2 is YYREEE (reference sequence). In DNA, the CDR3 is TGTGCCAGCAGCTCCTCAATCGGGAGCTCCTACAATGAGCAGTTCTTC. It specifies CASSSSIGSSYNEQFF.